This T cell receptor (beta chain) was profiled in a study of PD-1 blockade in classical Hodgkin lymphoma. Data came from immunoSEQ multiplex PCR; TCRdb stores just in-frame clones and leaves some out. The data contain tens of thousands of clones, about 90% of them singletons. As to time point: cycle 4 day 1 (C4D1), after less than seven weeks of nivolumab. Following autologous stem cell transplantation, relapse occurred in every patient, and exposure to brentuximab vedotin varied. V dropped 4 bases and J dropped 0; count of bases not matched to a gene: 5. The CDR3 runs 15 residues. Germline values: CDR1 SGHRS, CDR2 YFSETQ.

This rearrangement joins TRBV5-1 to TRBJ1-1, with 8 positions matching TRBD1. The origin of this receptor is a human donor with classical Hodgkin lymphoma. The material sequenced was peripheral blood mononuclear cells (PBMCs), taken before the fourth cycle of nivolumab. The CDR3 loop reads CASSARTGMNTEAFF. The CDR3 DNA sequence: TGCGCCAGCAGCGCCCGGACAGGGATGAACACTGAAGCTTTCTTT.